The clone carrying this TCR beta chain was detected many times. The data derive from a study of Graves' ophthalmopathy and Graves' hyperthyroidism. RNA transcripts were the source from which TCR beta CDR3 regions were amplified. Following a first-round RT-PCR that used HTBI primers, a second-round multiplex PCR was carried out. Each CDR3 protein is one row after TCRdb ran MiXCR on the multiplex PCR reads. The table includes about 220,000 distinct CDR3 sequences, 20% to 25% detected once. V gave up 9 bases and J gave up 8 bases, with 13 bases separating them. The CDR3 is 12 amino acids. From germline, CDR1 is SEHNR and CDR2 FQNEAQ (reference sequence).

The sequence was collected from a woman between 45 and 60 years old with Graves' ophthalmopathy. The material sequenced was peripheral blood. The V gene is TRBV7-9, the J gene TRBJ2-2; D is unclear. CDR3 bases: TGTGCCAGTCGGAAACCCCGGGGGGAGCTGTTTTTT. Protein product: CASRKPRGELFF.